The present entry profiles one TCR beta chain with its context. TCR beta CDR3 sequences were amplified from RNA transcripts. The HTBI primer set drove a first-round RT-PCR of the TCR CDR3. TCRdb reanalysed the multiplex PCR reads using MiXCR and keeps one entry per CDR3 protein. The profile shows 350,000 to 450,000 distinct CDR3 sequences, more than 13% of them singletons. The sample comes from a study of T cells in Graves' hyperthyroidism and ophthalmopathy. CDR3 length: 14 amino acids. The V end lost 4 bases, the J end lost 9 bases, and 13 bases lay between the germline ends. From germline, CDR1 is LNHDA and CDR2 SQIVND (reference sequence).

The origin of this receptor is a man aged 45-65 years with Graves' ophthalmopathy. The sample taken for sequencing was blood. This chain joins TRBV19 and TRBJ1-6; possibly TRBD1 for D (6 bases). In DNA, the CDR3 is TGTGCCAGTAGTACCACAGGGAGCGCTTCACCCCTCCACTTT. Amino acids: CASSTTGSASPLHF. The full variable domain, its missing parts supplied by reference TRBV19 and TRBJ1-6, is DGGITQSPKYLFRKEGQNVTLSCEQNLNHDAMYWYRQDPGQGLRLIYYSQIVNDFQKGDIAEGYSVSREKKESFPLTVTSAQKNPTAFYLCASSTTGSASPLHFGNGTRLTVT.